This note documents a single TCR beta chain sequence. Its specificity is not known. The sample belongs to a study of CXCR3-negative and CXCR3-positive naive CD8 T cells. Whole-study context: Across all libraries, TRB reads numbered roughly 140 million, with about 1.5 +/- 0.3 million in each library. Overall study results and limits: CXCR3-positive naive cells had more hydrophobic TRB CDR3s than CXCR3-negative naive cells. No difference in surface CD5 was seen between naive subsets, and TCR strength was inferred from TRB CDR3 properties.

UMI-labeled TRB cDNA libraries were prepared by 5' RACE. From the 5' RACE reads, TCRdb lists one entry per CDR3 protein and no DNA. This specimen shows 50,000 to 65,000 distinct CDR3 sequences; the ten leading clones hold 0.8%. Germline V CDR1 and CDR2: LNHDA, SQIVND (reference sequence). The CDR3 covers 13 residues. This clonotype was sampled from a human donor in good health. Some clones in this sample may be carry-over from other donors' samples. The sequencing sample was made of naive CXCR3+ CD8+ T cells from blood. Subset here: CD45RO-CCR7+CD27+CD95- naive CD8+ T cells expressing CXCR3 (TNR3+). This chain links TRBV19 with TRBJ2-3; no DNA is available, so the TRBD1 call from TCRdb remains unchecked. CDR3 residues: CASSIAGYDTQYF. Drawing the rest from reference TRBV19 and TRBJ2-3, the complete variable domain is DGGITQSPKYLFRKEGQNVTLSCEQNLNHDAMYWYRQDPGQGLRLIYYSQIVNDFQKGDIAEGYSVSREKKESFPLTVTSAQKNPTAFYLCASSIAGYDTQYFGPGTRLTVL.